The TCR beta chain under discussion was sequenced for a study of monozygotic twins with inflammatory bowel disease. Broader study findings: Support for a single strong signal or clonotype associated with IBD was absent. Among IBD patients, TCRbeta diversity (inverse Simpson) was lower than in healthy co-twins.

Template switching appended UMIs that held a 6-nucleotide sample barcode. TCRdb reworked the 5' RACE reads into one entry per CDR3 protein, no DNA. The record lists about 300,000 distinct CDR3 sequences, of which the ten most abundant hold 5.6%. For this clonotype: The antigen is undetermined.

This CDR3 is built from 13 residues. CDR1 is MNHEY, CDR2 SVGEGT, per germline. Sequencing input: blood. This receptor was obtained from a human donor with ulcerative colitis or Crohn's disease, or a healthy co-twin of an affected twin (not recorded which). The V and J genes are TRBV6-2 or TRBV6-3 and TRBJ2-7. The CDR3 loop reads CASRLLENYEQYF.